The clone carrying this T cell receptor beta chain was seen a single time. Original analysis: Estimation of nucleated cell counts was performed using reference gene primer amplification. Sequencing used immunoSEQ multiplex PCR; TCRdb keeps in-frame clones, though not all of them. V, J and clone size are taken as reported in that table, and D and trimming were inferred from the DNA itself. The data hold about 180,000 clones, with approximately 85% observed a single time. This record belongs to a study of blood T cell repertoires in COVID-19. The CDR3 spans 15 residues. Germline V lookup: CDR1 KGHSH, CDR2 LQKENI. The ends were cut back, 6 bases at V and 9 bases at J, with 18 bases in the middle.

The specimen was peripheral blood. This sequence joins TRBV18 and TRBJ1-6; D is possibly TRBD1 (5 bases). This TCR was recovered from a human donor with active or convalescent COVID-19. The donor label of this sample is uncertain. DNA for the CDR3: TGTGCCAGCTCTTTAGCGGAGAGGGGAGGTTCACCCCTCCACTTT. It codes for CASSLAERGGSPLHF.